The present TCR beta chain was sequenced within a study of CD8+CD57+ T cells in acquired aplastic anemia. Selection for sequencing was limited to patients who had shown CD8+CD57+ cell expansion by flow cytometry. A note on this clonotype: Given a much more abundant clone one base away, this may be a read error.

Template material for TCR beta VDJ and CDR3 profiling consisted of genomic DNA. MiXCR was run by TCRdb on the reads, yielding one entry per CDR3 protein. Seen here are fewer than 250,000 distinct CDR3 sequences, about half observed once, and the top ten hold nearly 20%. The V gene's germline CDR1 is SGHTA and CDR2 FQGTGA. The CDR3 is 16 amino acids. The clonotype was recovered from a human donor with aplastic anemia. The chain links TRBV7-3 to TRBJ2-3; D might be TRBD2 (5 bases). The sample consisted of sorted CD4+, CD8+, or CD8+CD57+ T cells (not recorded which) from PBMCs. In nucleotides, the CDR3 is TGCGCCAGCAGCCTAGATAGCAGCGGCCCCAGGGATACGCAGTATTTT. This encodes CASSLDSSGPRDTQYF.